This entry is about one T cell receptor (beta chain). A J-beta primer mix and a sample-barcoded 5' primer were used in a second PCR of about 7 to 11 cycles. TCRdb passed the 5' RACE reads through MiXCR, listing each CDR3 protein once. The sample holds some 1.5 million distinct CDR3 sequences, 28% seen once. The data derive from a study of blood T cells in healthy people across ages. The TCR was taken from a woman aged 30 to 39 in good health. The sample taken for sequencing was blood.

The CDR3 is CASSIADTEAFF. The CDR3 nucleotides are TGTGCCAGTAGTATAGCCGACACTGAAGCTTTCTTT. This chain uses TRBV19 with TRBJ1-1; D not resolved. V was pared by 1 base and J by 3 bases, with 3 bases between. The CDR3 runs 12 residues. From germline, CDR1 is LNHDA and CDR2 SQIVND (reference sequence).